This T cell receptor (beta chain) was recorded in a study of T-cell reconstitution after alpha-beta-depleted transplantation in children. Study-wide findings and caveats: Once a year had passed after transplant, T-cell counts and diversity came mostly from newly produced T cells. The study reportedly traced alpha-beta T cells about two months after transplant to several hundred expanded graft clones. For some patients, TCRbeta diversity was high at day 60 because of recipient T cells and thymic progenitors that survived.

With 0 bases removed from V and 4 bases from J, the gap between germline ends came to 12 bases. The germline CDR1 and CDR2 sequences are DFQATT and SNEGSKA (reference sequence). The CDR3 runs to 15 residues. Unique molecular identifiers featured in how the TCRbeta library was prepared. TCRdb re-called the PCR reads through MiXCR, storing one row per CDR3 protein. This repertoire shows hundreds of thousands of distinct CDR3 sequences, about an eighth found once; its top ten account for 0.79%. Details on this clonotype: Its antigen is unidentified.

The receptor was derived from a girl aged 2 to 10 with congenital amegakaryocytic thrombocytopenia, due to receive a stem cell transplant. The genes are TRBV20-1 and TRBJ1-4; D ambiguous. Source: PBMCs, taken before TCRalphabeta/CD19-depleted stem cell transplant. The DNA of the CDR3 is TGCAGTGCTAGAGATATGAGGCAGCTTAATGAAAAACTGTTTTTT. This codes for CSARDMRQLNEKLFF.